This T cell receptor beta chain is drawn from a study of sequential checkpoint blockade in melanoma. Study context: Patients were randomized 1:1 to nivolumab-then-ipilimumab or ipilimumab-then-nivolumab first-line. After both sequences, patients received maintenance nivolumab.

Repertoires were generated with immunoSEQ multiplex PCR, while TCRdb's copy carries only in-frame clones and drops some. The sample contains approximately 28,000 clones, around nine tenths of which appear only once. Germline loops: CDR1 LNHDA, CDR2 SQIVND (reference sequence). The length of the CDR3 is 14 residues. J lost 6 bases, V lost 2 bases, and 1 base had no gene match. Treatment in this sample: randomized to nivolumab then ipilimumab (arm A) or the reverse (arm B). No patient had prior DNA-damaging chemotherapy. Sorted cells were live CD3+CD8+, lacking CD19 and CD56, from PBMCs. Sequencing used CD8+ T cells sorted from blood (inferred from file names), obtained from a patient given nivolumab and ipilimumab in sequence. This sequence originates from a human donor with melanoma. The chain couples TRBV19 to TRBJ1-6, with 7 bases identical to TRBD1. This chain's CDR3 is CASSIWDSNSPLHF. CDR3 nucleotide sequence: TGTGCCAGTAGTATATGGGACAGTAATTCACCCCTCCACTTT. Together with reference TRBV19 and TRBJ1-6, the CDR3 gives the full variable domain: DGGITQSPKYLFRKEGQNVTLSCEQNLNHDAMYWYRQDPGQGLRLIYYSQIVNDFQKGDIAEGYSVSREKKESFPLTVTSAQKNPTAFYLCASSIWDSNSPLHFGNGTRLTVT.